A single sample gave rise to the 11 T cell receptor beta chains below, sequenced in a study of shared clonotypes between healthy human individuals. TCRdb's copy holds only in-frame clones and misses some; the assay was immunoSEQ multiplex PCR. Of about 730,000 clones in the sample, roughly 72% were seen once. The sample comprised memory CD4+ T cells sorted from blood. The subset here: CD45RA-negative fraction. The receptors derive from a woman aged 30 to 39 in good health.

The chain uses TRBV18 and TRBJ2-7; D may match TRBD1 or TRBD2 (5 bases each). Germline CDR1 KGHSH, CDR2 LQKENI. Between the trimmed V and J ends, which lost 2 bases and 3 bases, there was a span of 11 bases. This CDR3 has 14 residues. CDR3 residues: CASSPREGSYEQYF. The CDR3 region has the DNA TGTGCCAGCTCACCAAGAGAGGGGAGCTACGAGCAGTACTTC.

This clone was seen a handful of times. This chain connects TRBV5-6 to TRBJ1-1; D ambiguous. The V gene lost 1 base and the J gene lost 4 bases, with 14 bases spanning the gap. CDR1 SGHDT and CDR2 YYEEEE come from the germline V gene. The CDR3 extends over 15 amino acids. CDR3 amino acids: CASSLLTVDGTEAFF. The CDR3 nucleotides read TGTGCCAGCAGCTTGTTGACCGTGGATGGCACTGAAGCTTTCTTT.

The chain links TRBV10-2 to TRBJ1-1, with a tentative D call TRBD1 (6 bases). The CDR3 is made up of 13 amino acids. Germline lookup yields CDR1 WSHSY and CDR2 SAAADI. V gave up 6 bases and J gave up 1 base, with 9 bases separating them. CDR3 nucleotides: TGCGCCAGCAGCAAGGGACAGAACACTGAAGCTTTCTTT. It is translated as CASSKGQNTEAFF.

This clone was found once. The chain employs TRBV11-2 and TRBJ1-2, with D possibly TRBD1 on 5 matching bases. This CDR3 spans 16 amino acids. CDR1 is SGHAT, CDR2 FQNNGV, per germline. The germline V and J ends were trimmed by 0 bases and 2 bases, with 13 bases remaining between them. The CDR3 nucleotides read TGTGCCAGCAGCTTAGATCGGCCGGGGCGGAACTATGGCTACACCTTC. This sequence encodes CASSLDRPGRNYGYTF.

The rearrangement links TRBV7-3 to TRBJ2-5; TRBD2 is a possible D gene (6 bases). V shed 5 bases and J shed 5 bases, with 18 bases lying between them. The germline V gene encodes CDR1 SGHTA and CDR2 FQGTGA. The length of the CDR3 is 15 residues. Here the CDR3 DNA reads TGTGCCAGCAGCCTTGCCCCGACTAGTTTGGAGACCCAGTACTTC. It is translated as CASSLAPTSLETQYF.

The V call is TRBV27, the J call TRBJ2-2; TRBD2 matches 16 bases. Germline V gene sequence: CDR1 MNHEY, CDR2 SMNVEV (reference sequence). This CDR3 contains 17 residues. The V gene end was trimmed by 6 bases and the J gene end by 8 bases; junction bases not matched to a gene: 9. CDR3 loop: CASRPGLAGGPSGELFF. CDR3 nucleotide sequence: TGTGCCAGCAGACCGGGACTAGCGGGAGGGCCGAGTGGGGAGCTGTTTTTT.

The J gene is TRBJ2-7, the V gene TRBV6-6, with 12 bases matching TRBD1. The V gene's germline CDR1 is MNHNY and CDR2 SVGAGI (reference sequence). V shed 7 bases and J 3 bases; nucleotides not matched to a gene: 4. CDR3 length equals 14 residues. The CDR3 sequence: CASTRDRGRYEQYF. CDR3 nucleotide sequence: TGTGCCAGCACTAGGGACAGGGGGCGCTACGAGCAGTACTTC.

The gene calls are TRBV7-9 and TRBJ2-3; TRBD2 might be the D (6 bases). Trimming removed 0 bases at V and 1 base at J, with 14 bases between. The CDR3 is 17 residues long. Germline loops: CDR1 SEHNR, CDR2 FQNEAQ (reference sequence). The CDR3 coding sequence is TGTGCCAGCAGCTTAGCGTCGGCAGGGAGGCGCACAGATACGCAGTATTTT. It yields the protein CASSLASAGRRTDTQYF.

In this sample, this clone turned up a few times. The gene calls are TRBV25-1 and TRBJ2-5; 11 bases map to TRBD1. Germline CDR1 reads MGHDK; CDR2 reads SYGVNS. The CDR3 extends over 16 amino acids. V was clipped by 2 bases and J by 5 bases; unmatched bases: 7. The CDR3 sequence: CASSEVGQGAGETQYF. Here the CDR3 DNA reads TGTGCCAGCAGTGAAGTTGGACAGGGGGCAGGTGAGACCCAGTACTTC.

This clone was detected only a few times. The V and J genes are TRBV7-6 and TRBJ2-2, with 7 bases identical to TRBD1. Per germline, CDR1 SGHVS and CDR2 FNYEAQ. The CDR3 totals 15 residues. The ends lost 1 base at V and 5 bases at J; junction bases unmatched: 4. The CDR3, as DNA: TGTGCCAGCAGCTTAGGACAGGGTGGAACCGGGGAGCTGTTTTTT. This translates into CASSLGQGGTGELFF.

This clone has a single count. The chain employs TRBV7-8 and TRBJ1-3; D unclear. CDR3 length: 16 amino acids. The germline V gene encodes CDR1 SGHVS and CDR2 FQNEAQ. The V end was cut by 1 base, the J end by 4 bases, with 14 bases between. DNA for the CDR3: TGTGCCAGCAGCTTAGGGCAGGTATCCCCCGGAAACACCATATATTTT. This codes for CASSLGQVSPGNTIYF.